One T cell receptor beta chain is described in this entry. Using immunoSEQ multiplex PCR, the repertoire was profiled, and TCRdb retains in-frame clones only, with some absent. The sample carries some 130,000 clones, roughly nine tenths recorded once. This specimen comes from a study of blood T cell repertoires in COVID-19. Study background: Researchers got acute and convalescent COVID-19 samples from the United States, Italy and Spain.

Germline V lookup: CDR1 SGHRS, CDR2 YFSETQ. V lost 4 bases, J lost 9 bases, and 6 bases stayed unmatched. This CDR3 region has 15 residues. The V and J genes are TRBV5-1 and TRBJ2-1, with TRBD2 matching 14 bases. The sample comprised peripheral blood. The TCR sequence derives from a woman in her seventies with COVID-19, enrolled during active disease. CDR3 loop: CASSPTSGGAGEQFF. In DNA form, the CDR3 reads TGCGCCAGCAGCCCGACTAGCGGGGGGGCCGGTGAGCAGTTCTTC.